This entry is about one T cell receptor beta chain. This table comes from immunoSEQ multiplex PCR, and its TCRdb copy is limited to in-frame clones, with some not included. The table has roughly 180,000 clones, 70% to 90% seen once. This sample was taken from a study of blood T cell repertoires in COVID-19. Overall study: The United States, Italy and Spain provided the acute and convalescent COVID-19 samples. The analysed material was cDNA or gDNA that came from T cells, B-cell-depleted T cells, or PBMCs.

The receptor was isolated from a woman under 40 with acute or convalescent COVID-19. The sequenced sample consisted of peripheral blood.

CDR3 nucleotides: TGTGCCAGCAGCCCTGGGACAGGGACTGAAGCTTTCTTT. Residues: CASSPGTGTEAFF. The chain couples TRBV6-4 to TRBJ1-1, with 9 positions matching TRBD1. The CDR3 extends over 13 amino acids. Germline values: CDR1 MRHNA, CDR2 SNTAGT. V lost 6 bases to trimming and J lost 5 bases; unmatched junction nucleotides: 4.